This T cell receptor beta chain comes out of a study of tumor-infiltrating lymphocytes in primary liver carcinoma. A primer in the constant region served to generate TCR beta cDNA from 500 to 600 ng of total RNA. It was through three nested multiplex PCR rounds of slightly modified ARM-PCR that TCR beta libraries arose. The first two PCR rounds used TRBV1-TRBV30 forward primers with a C-beta reverse primer, nine to ten cycles each. One entry per CDR3 protein, called by TCRdb with MiXCR from the multiplex PCR reads. The sample contains roughly 120,000 distinct CDR3 sequences, around 70% of which appear only once. This CDR3 is 17 amino acids long. The source material, about 18-31 mg of unsorted bulk tissue, was used to co-extract RNA and DNA. Surgical resection was used to treat these primary liver carcinoma patients. As regards this clonotype: The germline gene is not matched at one end of the junction; a read error may be the cause.

The receptor's source is a woman in her sixties with primary liver carcinoma and hepatitis B virus infection. The source material was tumor-adjacent normal liver tissue. The V call is TRBV12-3 or TRBV12-4, the J call TRBJ2-2, with 14 positions matching TRBD2. CDR3 DNA sequence: TGTGGCAGCAGACCGGGACTAGCGGGAGTTATAGCCGGGGAACTGTTTTTT. Its translation: CGSRPGLAGVIAGELFF.